The clone carrying this T cell receptor beta chain was recorded many times. Antigen specificity is unknown. These data originate in a study of identical twins. CDR1 is MNHEY and CDR2 is SMNVEV in the germline V gene (reference sequence). Trimming removed 5 bases from V and 2 bases from J; junction bases left unmatched: 16. This CDR3 region has 20 residues. Template switching added a universal primer binding site, and final cDNA carried unique molecular identifiers. TCRdb called the 5' RACE reads again in MiXCR, with one record for every CDR3 protein. The sample lists approximately 600,000 distinct CDR3 sequences; more than 9% were seen once. The study's findings and limits: Twins shared out-of-frame alpha sequences with excess low generation probability. Memory repertoires showed no such pattern, whereas abundant cord blood beta clonotypes carried fewer insertions. Zero-insertion results could be subject to partial confounding by invariant MAIT and iNKT cells.

Separately, the same data were catalogued under a study of yellow fever vaccine responses in identical twins.

The receptor comes from a woman aged 18-29 years in good health. The rearrangement links TRBV27 to TRBJ2-3, with 13 bases fitting TRBD2. The specimen was PBMCs. CDR3 protein: CASSPRLAGGPRFYTDTQYF. For the CDR3, the DNA is TGTGCCAGCAGTCCAAGACTAGCGGGGGGCCCGCGTTTCTACACAGATACGCAGTATTTT.